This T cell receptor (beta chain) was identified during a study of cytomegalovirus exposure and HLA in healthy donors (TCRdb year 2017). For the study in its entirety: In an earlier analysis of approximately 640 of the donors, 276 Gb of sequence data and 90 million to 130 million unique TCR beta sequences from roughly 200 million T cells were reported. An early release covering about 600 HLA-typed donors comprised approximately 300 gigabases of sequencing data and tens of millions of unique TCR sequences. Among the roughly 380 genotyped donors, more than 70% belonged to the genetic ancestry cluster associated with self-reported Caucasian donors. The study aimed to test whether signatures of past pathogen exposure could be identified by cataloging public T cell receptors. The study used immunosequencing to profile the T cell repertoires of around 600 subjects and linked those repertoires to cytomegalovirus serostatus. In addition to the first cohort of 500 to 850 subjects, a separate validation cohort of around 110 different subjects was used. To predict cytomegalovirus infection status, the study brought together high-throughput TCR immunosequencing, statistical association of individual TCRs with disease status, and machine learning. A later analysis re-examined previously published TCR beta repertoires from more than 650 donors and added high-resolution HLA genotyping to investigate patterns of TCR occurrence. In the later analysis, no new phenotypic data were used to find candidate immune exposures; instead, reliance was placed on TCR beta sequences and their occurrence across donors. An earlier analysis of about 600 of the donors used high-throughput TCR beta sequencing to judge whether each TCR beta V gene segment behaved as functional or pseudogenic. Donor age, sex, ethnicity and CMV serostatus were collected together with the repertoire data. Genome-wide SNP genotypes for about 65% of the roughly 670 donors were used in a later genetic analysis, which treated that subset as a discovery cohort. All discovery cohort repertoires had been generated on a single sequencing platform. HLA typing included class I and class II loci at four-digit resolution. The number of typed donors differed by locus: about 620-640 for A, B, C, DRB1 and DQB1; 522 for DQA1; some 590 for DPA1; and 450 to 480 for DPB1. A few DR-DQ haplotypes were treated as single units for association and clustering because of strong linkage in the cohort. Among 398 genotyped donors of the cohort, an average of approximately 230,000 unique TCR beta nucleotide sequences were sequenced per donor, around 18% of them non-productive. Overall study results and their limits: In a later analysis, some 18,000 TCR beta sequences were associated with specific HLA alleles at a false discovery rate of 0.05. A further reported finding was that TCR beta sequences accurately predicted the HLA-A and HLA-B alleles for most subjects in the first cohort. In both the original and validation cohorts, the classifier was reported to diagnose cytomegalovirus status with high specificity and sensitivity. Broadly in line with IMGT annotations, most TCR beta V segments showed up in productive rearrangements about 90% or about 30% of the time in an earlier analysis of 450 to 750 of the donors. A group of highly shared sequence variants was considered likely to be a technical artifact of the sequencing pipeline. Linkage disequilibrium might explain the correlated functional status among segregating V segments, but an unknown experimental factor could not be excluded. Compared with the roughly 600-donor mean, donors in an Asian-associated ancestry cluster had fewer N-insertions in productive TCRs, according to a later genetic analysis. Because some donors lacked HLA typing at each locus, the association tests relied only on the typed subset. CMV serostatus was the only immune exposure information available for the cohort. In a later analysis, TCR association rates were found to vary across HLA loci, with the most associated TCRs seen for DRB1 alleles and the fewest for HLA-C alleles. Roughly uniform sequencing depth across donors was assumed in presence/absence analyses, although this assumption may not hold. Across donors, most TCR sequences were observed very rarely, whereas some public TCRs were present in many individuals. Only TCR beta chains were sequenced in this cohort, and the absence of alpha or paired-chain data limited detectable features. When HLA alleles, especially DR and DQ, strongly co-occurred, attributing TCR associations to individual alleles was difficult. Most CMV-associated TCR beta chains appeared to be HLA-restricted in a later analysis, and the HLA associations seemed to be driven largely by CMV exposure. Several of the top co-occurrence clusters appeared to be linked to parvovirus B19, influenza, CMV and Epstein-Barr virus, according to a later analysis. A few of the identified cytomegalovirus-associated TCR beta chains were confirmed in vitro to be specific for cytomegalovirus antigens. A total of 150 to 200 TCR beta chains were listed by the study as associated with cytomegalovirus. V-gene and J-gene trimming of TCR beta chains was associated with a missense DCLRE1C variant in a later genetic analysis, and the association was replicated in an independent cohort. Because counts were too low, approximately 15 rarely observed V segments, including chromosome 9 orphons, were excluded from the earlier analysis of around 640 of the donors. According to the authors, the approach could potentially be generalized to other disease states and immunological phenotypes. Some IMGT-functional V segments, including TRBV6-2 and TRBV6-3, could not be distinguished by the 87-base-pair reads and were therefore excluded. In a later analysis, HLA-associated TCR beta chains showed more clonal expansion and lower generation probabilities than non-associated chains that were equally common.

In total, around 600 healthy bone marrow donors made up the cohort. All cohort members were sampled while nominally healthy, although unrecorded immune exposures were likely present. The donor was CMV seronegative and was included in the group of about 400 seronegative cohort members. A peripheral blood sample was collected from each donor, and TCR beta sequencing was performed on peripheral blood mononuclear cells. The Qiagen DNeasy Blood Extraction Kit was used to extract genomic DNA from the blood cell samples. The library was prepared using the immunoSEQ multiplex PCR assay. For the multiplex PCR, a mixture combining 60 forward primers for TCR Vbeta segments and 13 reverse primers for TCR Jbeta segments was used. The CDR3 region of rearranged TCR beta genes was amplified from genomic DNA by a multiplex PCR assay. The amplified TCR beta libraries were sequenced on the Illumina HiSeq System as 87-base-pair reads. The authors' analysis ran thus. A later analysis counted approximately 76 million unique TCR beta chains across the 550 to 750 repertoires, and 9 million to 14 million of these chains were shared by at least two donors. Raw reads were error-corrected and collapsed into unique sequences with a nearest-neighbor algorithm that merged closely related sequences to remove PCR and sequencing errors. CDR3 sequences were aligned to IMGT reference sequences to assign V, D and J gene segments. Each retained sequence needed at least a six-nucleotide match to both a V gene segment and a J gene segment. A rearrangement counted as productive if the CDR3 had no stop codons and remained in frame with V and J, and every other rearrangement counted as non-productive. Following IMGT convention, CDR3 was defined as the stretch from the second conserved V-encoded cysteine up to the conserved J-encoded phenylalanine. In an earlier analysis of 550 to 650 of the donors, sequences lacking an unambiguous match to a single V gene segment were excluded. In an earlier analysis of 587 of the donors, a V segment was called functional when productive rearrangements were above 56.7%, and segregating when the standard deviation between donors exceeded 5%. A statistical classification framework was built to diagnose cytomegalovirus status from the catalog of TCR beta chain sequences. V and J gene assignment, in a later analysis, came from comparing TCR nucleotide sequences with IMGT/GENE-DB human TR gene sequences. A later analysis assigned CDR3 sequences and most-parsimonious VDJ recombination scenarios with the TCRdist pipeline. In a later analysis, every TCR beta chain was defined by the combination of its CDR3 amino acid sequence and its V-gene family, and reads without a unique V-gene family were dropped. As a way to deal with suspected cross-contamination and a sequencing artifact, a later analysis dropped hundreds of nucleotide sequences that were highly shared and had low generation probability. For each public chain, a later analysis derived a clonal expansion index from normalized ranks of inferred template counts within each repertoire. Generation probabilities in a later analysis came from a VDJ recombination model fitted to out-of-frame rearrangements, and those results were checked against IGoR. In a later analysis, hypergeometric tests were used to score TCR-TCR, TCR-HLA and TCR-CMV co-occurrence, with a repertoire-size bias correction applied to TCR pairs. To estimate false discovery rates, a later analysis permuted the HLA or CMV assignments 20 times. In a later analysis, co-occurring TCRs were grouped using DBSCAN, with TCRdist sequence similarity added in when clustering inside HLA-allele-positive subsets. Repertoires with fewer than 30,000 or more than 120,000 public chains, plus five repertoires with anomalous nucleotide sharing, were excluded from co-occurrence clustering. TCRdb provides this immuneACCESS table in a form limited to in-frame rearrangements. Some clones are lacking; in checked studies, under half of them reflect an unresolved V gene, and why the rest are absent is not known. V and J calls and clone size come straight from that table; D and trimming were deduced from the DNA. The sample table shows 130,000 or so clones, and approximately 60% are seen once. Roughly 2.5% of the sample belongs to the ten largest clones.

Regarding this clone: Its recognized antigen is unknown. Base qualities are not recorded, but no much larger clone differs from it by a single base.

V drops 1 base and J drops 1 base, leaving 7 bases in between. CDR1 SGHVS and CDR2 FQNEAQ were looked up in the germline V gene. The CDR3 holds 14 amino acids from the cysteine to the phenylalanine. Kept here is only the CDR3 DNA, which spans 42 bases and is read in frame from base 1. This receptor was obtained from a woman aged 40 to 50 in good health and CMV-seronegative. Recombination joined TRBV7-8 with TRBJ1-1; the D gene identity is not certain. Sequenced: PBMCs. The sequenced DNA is TGTGCCAGCAGCTTAGTATCGGGGAACACTGAAGCTTTCTTT. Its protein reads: CASSLVSGNTEAFF.